This TCR beta chain was captured in a study of memory CD4+ T cells and cytomegalovirus serostatus. Across the whole study: Donors were healthy Belgian adults, 10 or so CMV seropositive and 24 seronegative. The study, taken as a whole, reports: Of under 200 reported CMV TCRbeta sequences, under 70 were found in memory CD4+ repertoires.

The sort gate was single viable CD3+CD4+CD8-CD45RO+ cells for memory CD4+ T cells. Positive selection with CD4 microbeads enriched total CD4+ T cells. The ends were cut back, 1 base at V and 5 bases at J, with 15 bases in the middle. The CDR3 runs to 16 residues. CDR1 and CDR2 from the germline V gene are LNHDA and SQIVND (reference sequence). About this clone itself: What it recognizes is unknown.

In the original processing: Out-of-frame sequences were removed, leaving 2,000,000 or so distinct TCRbeta sequences. Data came from immunoSEQ multiplex PCR; TCRdb stores just in-frame clones and leaves some out. For V, J and clone size, that table is used; D and trimming come from the DNA. The sample has about 92,000 clones, roughly 80% seen once. The sequence was collected from an adult in good health and CMV-seropositive. Input material: memory CD4+ T cells from blood. V gene TRBV19 combines with J gene TRBJ2-1; D is possibly TRBD2 (6 bases). CDR3 sequence reads: CASSIGRLVTDNEQFF. The CDR3 DNA is TGTGCCAGTAGTATAGGTAGACTAGTCACCGACAATGAGCAGTTCTTC.